This T cell receptor beta chain emerged from a study of T-cell reconstitution after alpha-beta-depleted transplantation in children. A TCRbeta library incorporating unique molecular identifiers was prepared. TCRdb re-called the PCR reads through MiXCR, storing one row per CDR3 protein. The sample shows just over 350,000 distinct CDR3 sequences, roughly 15% of them seen only once. V lost 6 bases, J lost 4 bases, and 13 bases stayed unmatched. The germline V gene has CDR1 MNHNS and CDR2 SASEGT. This CDR3 spans 16 amino acids. The sequences come from PBMCs, collected from the stem cell graft. The sequence was collected from a human donor who donated a stem cell graft to a child with Fanconi anemia. V usage is TRBV6-1 and J usage is TRBJ1-2; TRBD1 matches 8 bases. CDR3 DNA: TGTGCCAGCAGGTCAGCCCTGGACAGGGCCCCCTATGGCTACACCTTC. Protein: CASRSALDRAPYGYTF.